This T cell receptor beta chain was identified in a study of T-cell reconstitution after alpha-beta-depleted transplantation in children. Germline V gene lookup returns CDR1 SGHRS and CDR2 YFSETQ. This CDR3 has 15 residues. The J segment lost 5 bases and the V segment lost 0 bases, leaving 5 bases of the junction unmatched. As regards this clonotype: What it binds is not known.

Study-wide points: T-cell counts and diversity were attributed mostly to newly produced T cells one year after transplant. Reportedly, alpha-beta T cells present about two months post-transplant originated from several hundred expanded clones of graft origin. The origin of high day-60 TCRbeta diversity in some patients lay in surviving recipient T cells and thymic progenitors.

A library of TCRbeta sequences, prepared with unique molecular identifiers, was generated. From the PCR reads, TCRdb called clonotypes with MiXCR, one entry per CDR3 protein. Of a few hundred thousand distinct CDR3 sequences listed, 10% are singletons. The TCR sequence derives from a boy under two years old with acute myeloid leukemia, due to receive a stem cell transplant. Sequencing was performed on PBMCs, taken before TCRalphabeta/CD19-depleted stem cell transplant. The chain couples TRBV5-1 to TRBJ2-1; 7 nucleotides align to TRBD1. The CDR3 spells CASSLVQGVHNEQFF. The CDR3 coding sequence is TGCGCCAGCAGCTTGGTTCAGGGGGTCCACAATGAGCAGTTCTTC.